Each of the 32 T cell receptor beta chains below was sequenced from the same sample in a study of CD8+CD57+ T cells in acquired aplastic anemia. The study profiled TCR beta VDJ and CDR3 using genomic DNA as template. TCRdb reprocessed the reads via MiXCR and lists one record per CDR3 protein. The sample yields 150,000 to 200,000 distinct CDR3 sequences, roughly 45% seen once. Patients included in sequencing had previously demonstrated CD8+CD57+ cell expansion by flow cytometry. Sequenced input: sorted CD4+, CD8+, or CD8+CD57+ T cells (not recorded which) from PBMCs. These receptor sequences come from a human donor with aplastic anemia.

This clonotype was picked up many times. The rearrangement joins TRBV19 to TRBJ1-1, with a tentative D call TRBD1 (5 bases). V dropped 1 base and J dropped 2 bases, with 8 bases sitting between them. Germline CDR1 LNHDA, CDR2 SQIVND (reference sequence). The CDR3 extends over 14 amino acids. The CDR3 reads CASSIGRGNTEAFF. The CDR3, as DNA: TGTGCCAGTAGTATAGGACGGGGCAACACTGAAGCTTTCTTT.

The chain couples TRBV10-3 to TRBJ2-1; TRBD2 agrees at 7 bases. The CDR3 contains 13 residues. The germline V gene has CDR1 ENHRY and CDR2 SYGVKD. The trim removed 3 bases at V and 7 bases at J, leaving 3 bases unmatched. The CDR3 protein is CAISDRTSNEQFF. Here the CDR3 DNA reads TGTGCCATCAGTGATCGGACTAGTAATGAGCAGTTCTTC.

Judged by abundance, this clonotype is medium-sized. CDR3 residues: CAVKRESDEQFF. In DNA form, the CDR3 reads TGTGCCGTAAAGCGGGAGTCCGATGAGCAGTTCTTC. This sequence joins TRBV10-3 and TRBJ2-1, with 8 nucleotides matching TRBD2. From germline, CDR1 is ENHRY and CDR2 SYGVKD. The CDR3 spans 12 residues. J was trimmed by 8 bases and V by 11 bases; bases with no gene match: 8.

Note on this clonotype: This may arise from a read error, as a much more abundant clone is one base away. The V gene is TRBV9, the J gene TRBJ2-3; TRBD2 is a possible D gene (5 bases). This CDR3 contains 13 residues. From germline, CDR1 is SGDLS and CDR2 YYNGEE. The CDR3 DNA follows: TGTGCCAGCAGCGTACGGGGAACAGATACGCAGTGTTTT. This codes for CASSVRGTDTQCF.

This clonotype was observed a few times. Sequence at one end of the junction differs from germline and may be a read error. The chain couples TRBV20-1 to TRBJ2-3; the match to TRBD2 covers 9 bases. Germline CDR1 reads DFQATT; CDR2 reads SNEGSKA (reference sequence). The CDR3 totals 15 residues. The CDR3 bases are TGCAGTGCTAGGGATTTCGCGGGGGGGCCCGATACGCAGTGTTTT. It is translated as CSARDFAGGPDTQCF.

This clonotype turned up a few times. The gene calls are TRBV4-3 and TRBJ1-1; TRBD1 is a possible D gene (5 bases). V dropped 4 bases and J dropped 1 base, with 10 bases sitting between them. CDR1 and CDR2 from the germline V gene are LGHNA and YSLEER. This CDR3 is built from 14 residues. As DNA, the CDR3 is TGCGCCAGCAGCCGACAGACAGCGAACACTGAAGCTTTCTTT. It encodes CASSRQTANTEAFF.

This clonotype was observed a few times. This rearrangement joins TRBV9 to TRBJ2-5; 7 bases are shared with TRBD2. This CDR3 comprises 15 residues. Germline trimming cut 4 bases from V and 4 bases from J; bases unmatched to any gene: 10. CDR1 and CDR2 from the germline V gene are SGDLS and YYNGEE. In DNA, the CDR3 is TGTGCCAGCAGCCCCGGTGGGGGGGACGGAGAGACCCAGTACTTC. Its translation is CASSPGGGDGETQYF.

This clonotype has at least ten counts. The CDR3 coding sequence is TGTGCCAGCAGTGAACAAACAGGGGGCACTGAAGCTTTCTTT. This encodes CASSEQTGGTEAFF. This sequence joins TRBV6-1 and TRBJ1-1; TRBD1 aligns across 8 bases. After removal of 2 bases from V and 4 bases from J, the junction contained 3 bases not matched to a gene. The CDR3 runs to 14 residues. CDR1 and CDR2 (germline): MNHNS, SASEGT.

Relative to its sample, this clonotype is medium-sized. J is TRBJ2-7 and V is TRBV20-1; D might be TRBD1 (5 bases). Germline V CDR1 and CDR2: DFQATT, SNEGSKA (reference sequence). The V end was cut by 3 bases, the J end by 6 bases, with 9 bases between. The CDR3 is 11 residues long. The CDR3 DNA reads TGCAGTGCTAGCGCAGGGCTCGAGCAGTACGTC. Its protein product is CSASAGLEQYV.

This clonotype appeared many times. The rearrangement links TRBV4-1 to TRBJ1-2; a possible D gene is TRBD1 (5 bases). Germline V gives CDR1 MGHRA, CDR2 YSYEKL. This CDR3 contains 15 residues. The germline V and J ends were trimmed by 4 bases and 5 bases, with 17 bases remaining between them. The CDR3 region is CASSRLGTELYGYTF. In DNA, the CDR3 is TGCGCCAGCAGCCGCCTAGGGACTGAACTATATGGCTACACCTTC.

This clonotype was found a few times. The rearrangement joins TRBV3-1 to TRBJ1-3; D is perhaps TRBD1 (6 bases). The V and J ends lost 6 bases and 0 bases respectively, with 9 bases between them. The CDR3 extends over 14 amino acids. CDR1 and CDR2 (germline): LGHDT, YNNKEL (reference sequence). In nucleotides, the CDR3 is TGTGCCAGCAGAAGGGGGGCCTCTGGAAACACCATATATTTT. It codes for CASRRGASGNTIYF.

V gene TRBV19 combines with J gene TRBJ1-1, with a possible D match to TRBD1 (5 bases). This CDR3 region has 13 residues. Germline V lookup: CDR1 LNHDA, CDR2 SQIVND (reference sequence). The V end lost 7 bases, the J end lost 1 base, and 10 bases lay between the germline ends. Written as DNA, the CDR3 is TGTGCCAGTACTCAGGGATCGAACACTGAAGCTTTCTTT. Its translation: CASTQGSNTEAFF.

This clonotype was found a few times. Because it lacks the conserved phenylalanine or tryptophan at the end, this CDR3 is likely a read error. The chain links TRBV20-1 to TRBJ1-1; D remains unclear. This CDR3 has 12 residues. The V gene lost 1 base and the J gene lost 6 bases, with 9 bases spanning the gap. Germline V gene data show CDR1 as DFQATT and CDR2 as SNEGSKA (reference sequence). The CDR3 region has the DNA TGCAGTGCTAGAGTGAGCGGCGCTGAAGCTTTCCTT. As protein: CSARVSGAEAFL.

This clonotype was detected only once. One junction end disagrees with the germline gene, perhaps due to a read error. The chain carries TRBV28 and TRBJ2-1; 13 positions agree with TRBD2. Germline CDR1 is MDHEN and CDR2 is SYDVKM. The CDR3 runs 15 residues. The CDR3 nucleotides read TGTGCCAGCACCCGGGGACTAGCGGGGACCTATGAACAGTTCTTC. It encodes CASTRGLAGTYEQFF. Drawing the rest from reference TRBV28 and TRBJ2-1, the complete variable domain is DVKVTQSSRYLVKRTGEKVFLECVQDMDHENMFWYRQDPGLGLRLIYFSYDVKMKEKGDIPEGYSVSREKKERFSLILESASTNQTSMYLCASTRGLAGTYEQFFGPGTRLTVL.

This clonotype was recorded at least ten times. The chain combines TRBV10-1 with TRBJ2-2, with 11 bases identical to TRBD2. The V and J ends lost 5 bases and 3 bases, in that order; junction bases with no gene match: 8. Germline CDR1 is WNHNN and CDR2 is SYGVQD (reference sequence). The CDR3 sequence is 17 residues long. The CDR3 coding sequence is TGCGCCAGCAGTCATACTAGCGGGAGATCCGACACCGGGGAGCTGTTTTTT. Protein product: CASSHTSGRSDTGELFF.

This clonotype has a single count. A much larger clone differs from this one at a single base, so this may be a read error. V usage is TRBV3-1 and J usage is TRBJ2-2, with a tentative D call TRBD2 (6 bases). This CDR3 spans 11 amino acids. Germline-derived CDR1 and CDR2 are LGHDT and YNNKEL (reference sequence). CDR3 sequence reads: CASSIRGKLFF. In nucleotides, the CDR3 is TGTGCCAGCAGCATCCGCGGGAAGCTGTTTTTT.

This clonotype was observed a handful of times. The V gene is TRBV3-1, the J gene TRBJ1-2; D not certain. The germline CDR1 and CDR2 sequences are LGHDT and YNNKEL (reference sequence). Trimming took 3 bases from V and 8 from J, leaving 10 bases between them. This CDR3 has 12 residues. This CDR3 reads CASSHALGGYTF. The DNA for the CDR3 is TGTGCCAGCAGCCACGCCCTCGGGGGCTACACCTTC.

About this clonotype: One end of the junction varies from germline; a read error may be responsible. The V and J genes are TRBV30 and TRBJ1-1; 9 bases match TRBD1. This CDR3 region has 14 residues. Germline CDR1 reads GTSNPN; CDR2 reads SVGIG (reference sequence). The CDR3, as DNA: TGTGCCTGGGCTCCGGGACAGGGATATACTGAAGCTCTCTTT. Its protein is CAWAPGQGYTEALF.

This clonotype was picked up a small number of times. The chain carries TRBV6-6 and TRBJ1-1, with unresolved D. The CDR3 sequence is 17 residues long. Germline V gene sequence: CDR1 MNHNY, CDR2 SVGAGI (reference sequence). V was pared by 1 base and J by 5 bases, with 20 bases between. CDR3 sequence reads: CASSYLNEIIKRTEAFF. CDR3 nucleotide sequence: TGTGCCAGCAGTTACTTGAACGAAATAATAAAGAGGACTGAAGCTTTCTTT.

This clonotype was recorded at least ten times. The junction does not match germline at one end; this may be a read error. The chain employs TRBV10-1 and TRBJ1-5; D is uncertain. CDR3 length: 9 residues. CDR1 WNHNN and CDR2 SYGVQD come from the germline V gene (reference sequence). CDR3 residues: CASSQPQHF. The CDR3 DNA sequence: TGCGCCAGCAGTCAGCCCCAGCATTTT.

The chain recombines TRBV24-1 with TRBJ1-1; no clear D gene. Germline CDR1 reads KGHDR; CDR2 reads SFDVKD. The V end was cut by 3 bases, the J end by 9 bases, with 16 bases between. The CDR3 has 14 residues. The DNA for the CDR3 is TGTGCCACCAGTGATGCCCCCTTGACGGGGAAAGCTTTCTTT. Residues: CATSDAPLTGKAFF.

The chain links TRBV12-3 or TRBV12-4 to TRBJ2-7; no firm D call. The germline V and J ends were trimmed by 1 base and 2 bases, with 9 bases remaining between them. The CDR3 length is 14 residues. This CDR3 is CASSLGAGAYEQYV. The CDR3 coding sequence is TGTGCCAGCAGTTTAGGGGCAGGAGCCTACGAGCAGTACGTC.

The chain links TRBV15 to TRBJ1-5; D remains unclear. V lost 7 bases and J 7 bases, leaving 17 bases between the germline ends. CDR3 length: 14 amino acids. Germline values: CDR1 LNHNV, CDR2 YYDKDF (reference sequence). This CDR3 reads CATNKRGSGQPQHF. The CDR3 DNA reads TGTGCCACCAACAAACGGGGTTCCGGGCAGCCCCAGCATTTT. The variable domain in full, with the rest retrieved from reference TRBV15 and TRBJ1-5, is DAMVIQNPRYQVTQFGKPVTLSCSQTLNHNVMYWYQQKSSQAPKLLFHYYDKDFNNEADTPDNFQSRRPNTSFCFLDIRSPGLGDTAMYLCATNKRGSGQPQHFGDGTRLSIL.

J is TRBJ2-7 and V is TRBV10-3; D remains ambiguous. Between the trimmed V and J ends, which lost 2 bases and 6 bases, there was a span of 11 bases. Germline assignment: CDR1 ENHRY and CDR2 SYGVKD. This CDR3 has 13 amino acids. CDR3 protein: CAISEPSGSEQYF. The CDR3 nucleotides read TGTGCCATCAGTGAGCCGTCCGGGTCCGAGCAGTACTTC.

In the case of this clonotype: One base away lies a much larger clone, so this may be a sequencing read error. The chain is built from TRBV11-2 and TRBJ1-4; D not certain. The V gene's germline CDR1 is SGHAT and CDR2 FQNNGV. The CDR3 has 14 residues. The CDR3 sequence: CASSLNSRNEKLVF. The DNA for the CDR3 is TGTGCCAGCAGCTTAAACAGCCGTAATGAAAAACTGGTTTTT.

Ten or more counts support this clonotype. The chain combines TRBV6-1 with TRBJ2-1; D is unclear. Germline V gene data show CDR1 as MNHNS and CDR2 as SASEGT. The CDR3 extends over 16 amino acids. V lost 6 bases and J lost 4, with 19 bases in between. CDR3 in DNA: TGTGCCAGCAGCCCACCACACCTGGGATCTTACAATGAGCAGTTCTTC. This codes for CASSPPHLGSYNEQFF.

V usage is TRBV5-1 and J usage is TRBJ2-1, with D unclear. Trimming removed 3 bases at V and 12 bases at J, with 13 bases between. The CDR3 has 12 amino acids. Germline V gives CDR1 SGHRS, CDR2 YFSETQ. The CDR3 sequence: CASSSEYGGQFF. CDR3 nucleotide sequence: TGCGCCAGCAGCTCGGAGTACGGTGGGCAGTTCTTC.

This clonotype has at least ten counts. The rearrangement joins TRBV19 to TRBJ2-5; TRBD1 matches at 10 bases. Germline V lookup: CDR1 LNHDA, CDR2 SQIVND (reference sequence). This CDR3 region has 17 residues. The junction had 11 bases not matched to a gene; V was cut back by 3 bases and J by 4 bases. The CDR3, as DNA: TGTGCCAGTAGTATGGGACAGGGGTCGGGGGGAGGAGAGACCCAGTACTTC. Translation gives CASSMGQGSGGGETQYF.

This clonotype has only one observation. A clone one base away is much larger, so this may be a read error. This sequence joins TRBV20-1 and TRBJ2-3; the match to TRBD2 covers 7 bases. CDR1 DFQATT and CDR2 SNEGSKA come from the germline V gene (reference sequence). The CDR3 runs 17 residues. CDR3 amino acids: CSARIFPGGHSTDMQYF. As DNA, the CDR3 is TGCAGTGCTAGAATCTTTCCGGGAGGACATAGCACAGATATGCAGTATTTT.

This rearrangement joins TRBV7-2 to TRBJ2-3; a possible D gene is TRBD2 (6 bases). CDR1 is SGHTA, CDR2 FQGNSA, per germline. V lost 0 bases, J lost 2 bases, and 15 bases lay in between. The CDR3 is made up of 17 amino acids. CDR3 protein: CASSLARGGLSTDTQYF. DNA of the CDR3: TGTGCCAGCAGCTTAGCGCGGGGCGGGCTCTCCACAGATACGCAGTATTTT.

V gene TRBV24-1 combines with J gene TRBJ1-4; 9 bases map to TRBD1. The CDR3 is made up of 15 amino acids. V lost 2 bases to trimming and J lost 8 bases; unmatched junction nucleotides: 5. Looked up from germline, CDR1 is KGHDR and CDR2 is SFDVKD. CDR3: CATSDSGQGEEKLFF. In DNA form, the CDR3 reads TGTGCCACCAGTGATTCGGGACAGGGAGAGGAAAAACTGTTTTTT.

The chain recombines TRBV7-9 with TRBJ1-1; a possible D gene is TRBD1 (5 bases). Germline CDR1 is SEHNR and CDR2 is FQNEAQ (reference sequence). V was shortened by 2 bases and J by 5 bases, with 15 bases between the two germline ends. The CDR3 is 15 residues long. For the CDR3, the DNA is TGTGCCAGCAGCTTATGGACATGGGAGAAAACTGAAGCTTTCTTT. Its translation: CASSLWTWEKTEAFF.